These 26 T cell receptor beta chains were all obtained from the same sample, sequenced in a study of cytomegalovirus exposure and HLA in healthy donors (dated by TCRdb to the late 2010s). Libraries were built with the immunoSEQ multiplex PCR assay. A mixture of 60 forward primers for TCR Vbeta segments and 13 reverse primers for TCR Jbeta segments was used in the multiplex PCR. Here the immuneACCESS table is served through TCRdb, limited to in-frame sequences with V and J called. Missing clones are a known gap in these copies; in checked studies unresolved V genes cover under half, and the rest lacks a known reason. For this sample there are 95,000 to 150,000 clones; about 75% appear just once. Around 30% of the sample is taken by the ten largest. What was sequenced was PBMCs. These receptor sequences come from a man in his sixties in good health and CMV-seropositive.

A word on this clone: Different DNA sequences within this sample yield the same CDR3. This chain uses TRBV5-6 with TRBJ1-2; TRBD1 aligns across 9 bases. The CDR3 has 13 residues. In germline, CDR1 is SGHDT, CDR2 YYEEEE. J was trimmed by 5 bases and V by 4 bases; bases with no gene match: 3. CDR3: CASSRGQGYGYTF. The CDR3 DNA reads TGTGCCAGCAGCCGGGGACAGGGTTATGGCTACACCTTC.

In its sample, this clone was seen once. The chain has TRBV7-2 and TRBJ1-2, with 8 bases matching TRBD1. Germline V CDR1 and CDR2: SGHTA, FQGNSA. V lost 2 bases to trimming and J lost 3 bases; unmatched junction nucleotides: 8. The CDR3 length is 16 residues. CDR3 DNA sequence: TGTGCCAGCAGCTTATGGGGTCAGGGGGCATACTATGGCTACACCTTC. This encodes CASSLWGQGAYYGYTF.

The gene calls are TRBV6-1 and TRBJ1-5, with 9 bases that match TRBD1. CDR1 is MNHNS, CDR2 SASEGT, per germline. Trimming at V came to 7 bases and at J to 6 bases, leaving 10 bases not matched to a gene. This CDR3 is built from 15 residues. CDR3 region: CASTTQGASSQPQHF. The CDR3 coding sequence is TGTGCCAGCACCACACAGGGGGCTTCGTCTCAGCCCCAGCATTTT.

This clone turned up a few times. This sequence joins TRBV6-1 and TRBJ1-6; unclear D gene. Trimming left V 0 bases short and J 5 bases short, with 11 bases between. Germline assignment: CDR1 MNHNS and CDR2 SASEGT. The CDR3 extends over 16 amino acids. The CDR3 nucleotides are TGTGCCAGCAGTGAAGCGAAGCGAGGGAATAATTCACCCCTCCACTTT. Protein sequence: CASSEAKRGNNSPLHF.

This clone was observed a single time. The V gene is TRBV5-1, the J gene TRBJ1-1; TRBD1 matches at 8 bases. The CDR3 totals 14 residues. V was pared by 4 bases and J by 3 bases, with 5 bases of the junction left unmatched. In germline, CDR1 is SGHRS, CDR2 YFSETQ. CDR3: CASSAGRGHTEAFF. The DNA of the CDR3 is TGCGCCAGCAGCGCGGGCAGGGGGCACACTGAAGCTTTCTTT.

The chain carries TRBV10-3 and TRBJ2-4, with 7 nucleotides matching TRBD1. CDR1 ENHRY and CDR2 SYGVKD come from the germline V gene. The CDR3 loop spans 14 amino acids. V lost 3 bases to trimming and J lost 7 bases; unmatched junction nucleotides: 6. The CDR3 spells CAISDPQGLNIQYF. CDR3 nucleotides: TGTGCCATCAGTGACCCACAGGGGCTGAACATTCAGTACTTC.

This clone was found once. The chain is built from TRBV27 and TRBJ1-1; 8 positions match TRBD1. V lost 8 bases, J lost 1 base, and 3 bases stayed unmatched. The CDR3 extends over 13 amino acids. Germline CDR1 and CDR2: MNHEY and SMNVEV (reference sequence). Written as DNA, the CDR3 is TGTGCCAGCGCTCAGGGGGCGAACACTGAAGCTTTCTTT. As protein: CASAQGANTEAFF.

V and J are TRBV18 and TRBJ2-2; D is possibly TRBD2 (5 bases). Trimming removed 3 bases from V and 4 bases from J, with 12 bases in between. The CDR3 contains 15 residues. Germline V lookup: CDR1 KGHSH, CDR2 LQKENI. CDR3: CASSPRAHPTGELFF. The DNA for the CDR3 is TGTGCCAGCTCACCGCGGGCCCACCCCACCGGGGAGCTGTTTTTT.

The chain has TRBV18 and TRBJ2-3; 10 nucleotides line up with TRBD2. From germline, CDR1 is KGHSH and CDR2 LQKENI. Unmatched junction bases numbered 9, after V lost 3 bases and J lost 3 bases. The CDR3 spans 17 residues. The CDR3 region is CASSPGAPAGGTDTQYF. The CDR3 DNA reads as TGTGCCAGCTCACCTGGGGCACCAGCGGGAGGGACAGATACGCAGTATTTT.

This CDR3 reads CASSLRGDQPQHF. CDR3 bases: TGTGCCAGCAGCTTACGCGGGGATCAGCCCCAGCATTTT. The rearrangement joins TRBV7-2 to TRBJ1-5, with D hard to call. CDR1 SGHTA and CDR2 FQGNSA come from the germline V gene. V was cut by 2 bases and J by 5 bases, with 7 bases left in between. This CDR3 has 13 residues.

The J gene is TRBJ1-3, the V gene TRBV9; D gene unclear. CDR1 is SGDLS and CDR2 is YYNGEE in the germline V gene. V lost 4 bases and J lost 7, with 15 bases in between. The CDR3 extends over 14 amino acids. Written as DNA, the CDR3 is TGTGCCAGCAGCAACACCTGGAGAGCGAACACCATATATTTT. Translation: CASSNTWRANTIYF.

This chain connects TRBV5-4 to TRBJ1-6; no definite D call. The CDR3 contains 14 residues. Germline CDR1 is SGHNT and CDR2 is YYREEE (reference sequence). V lost 0 bases and J 6 bases, leaving 7 bases between the germline ends. The CDR3: CASSLEHINSPLHF. The CDR3 region has the DNA TGTGCCAGCAGCTTGGAACACATTAATTCACCCCTCCACTTT.

This chain joins TRBV9 and TRBJ2-1; TRBD1 matches 7 bases. CDR1 and CDR2 from the germline V gene are SGDLS and YYNGEE. The V segment lost 2 bases and the J segment 0 bases; nucleotides outside the gene matches: 2. This CDR3 spans 15 amino acids. The CDR3 DNA follows: TGTGCCAGCAGCGTTAACAGGGGCTCCTACAATGAGCAGTTCTTC. Encoded protein: CASSVNRGSYNEQFF.

This chain connects TRBV13 to TRBJ1-2; 7 bases are a match to TRBD1. The trim removed 6 bases at V and 7 bases at J, leaving 11 bases unmatched. The CDR3 extends over 14 amino acids. Germline-derived CDR1 and CDR2 are PRHDT and FYEKMQ (reference sequence). The CDR3 region has the DNA TGTGCCAGCAGTGAAGCGCGACAGGGTAGTGGCTACACCTTC. Its protein is CASSEARQGSGYTF.

The V gene is TRBV7-6, the J gene TRBJ2-3; possible D gene TRBD2, 6 bases. V lost 0 bases, J lost 1 base, and 11 bases lay in between. The V gene's germline CDR1 is SGHVS and CDR2 FNYEAQ. The length of the CDR3 is 16 residues. CDR3 loop: CASSLAAGYGTDTQYF. The CDR3 nucleotides read TGTGCCAGCAGCTTAGCCGCGGGGTATGGCACAGATACGCAGTATTTT. The full variable domain, completed using reference TRBV7-6 and TRBJ2-3, is GAGVSQSPRYKVTKRGQDVALRCDPISGHVSLYWYRQALGQGPEFLTYFNYEAQQDKSGLPNDRFSAERPEGSISTLTIQRTEQRDSAMYRCASSLAAGYGTDTQYFGPGTRLTVL.

The rearrangement joins TRBV7-9 to TRBJ2-2; D gene unclear. Trimming stripped 3 bases from V and 0 bases from J, with 8 bases between. The CDR3 sequence is 15 residues long. CDR1 is SEHNR, CDR2 FQNEAQ, per germline (reference sequence). The DNA for the CDR3 is TGTGCCAGCAGCTTTTGGGCCACGAACACCGGGGAGCTGTTTTTT. Its translation: CASSFWATNTGELFF.

This rearrangement joins TRBV29-1 to TRBJ2-3; the match to TRBD2 covers 8 bases. Germline V gene data show CDR1 as SQVTM and CDR2 as ANQGSEA. V lost 4 bases and J lost 6; bases outside the gene matches: 12. The CDR3 covers 15 residues. The CDR3 spells CSVGGLAGGRDTQYF. The DNA for the CDR3 is TGCAGCGTTGGGGGGTTGGCGGGGGGCCGGGATACGCAGTATTTT.

This clone has a handful of counts. V usage is TRBV30 and J usage is TRBJ1-2; 9 positions match TRBD1. Germline CDR1 GTSNPN, CDR2 SVGIG (reference sequence). V shed 3 bases, J shed 5 bases, and the junction held 7 bases outside the gene matches. The length of the CDR3 is 14 residues. The CDR3 is CAWSLIGTGYGYTF. The CDR3 DNA is TGTGCCTGGAGCCTGATAGGGACAGGGTATGGCTACACCTTC.

The J gene is TRBJ1-1, the V gene TRBV5-6; no reliable D call. V was clipped by 4 bases and J by 4 bases, with 11 bases between them. This CDR3 spans 13 amino acids. Looked up from germline, CDR1 is SGHDT and CDR2 is YYEEEE. The CDR3 nucleotides are TGTGCCAGCAGCACGGGGAAATTCACTGAAGCTTTCTTT. The encoded protein is CASSTGKFTEAFF.

The rearrangement links TRBV2 to TRBJ1-4; a weak D match, TRBD1 (5 bases). There are 13 residues in the CDR3. Germline lookup yields CDR1 SNHLY and CDR2 FYNNEI. Trimming took off 10 bases at V and 4 bases at J, with 13 bases between the two ends. The DNA for the CDR3 is TGTGCCATCCAGGGTTCGAGTAATGAAAAACTGTTTTTT. Translated: CAIQGSSNEKLFF.

The V call is TRBV9, the J call TRBJ1-1, with D possibly matching TRBD1 (6 bases). With 1 base removed from V and 4 bases from J, the gap between germline ends came to 11 bases. The length of the CDR3 is 14 residues. Germline V lookup: CDR1 SGDLS, CDR2 YYNGEE. CDR3 in amino acids: CASSVSGDGTEAFF. CDR3 DNA sequence: TGTGCCAGCAGCGTATCAGGGGATGGCACTGAAGCTTTCTTT.

This clone occurred once. The chain carries TRBV9 and TRBJ2-4, with 9 bases fitting TRBD1. The CDR3 loop spans 15 amino acids. J was trimmed by 4 bases and V by 0 bases; bases with no gene match: 2. In germline, CDR1 is SGDLS, CDR2 YYNGEE. The CDR3 region is CASSVAGTGKNIQYF. The DNA for the CDR3 is TGTGCCAGCAGCGTAGCGGGGACAGGGAAAAACATTCAGTACTTC.

This chain connects TRBV5-1 to TRBJ2-7; D perhaps matches TRBD2 (6 bases). The CDR3 is 14 residues long. Looked up from germline, CDR1 is SGHRS and CDR2 is YFSETQ. The germline V and J ends were trimmed by 0 bases and 0 bases, with 7 bases remaining between them. The DNA for the CDR3 is TGCGCCAGCAGCTTGGCGACTAGCTCCTACGAGCAGTACTTC. Protein sequence: CASSLATSSYEQYF.

This chain links TRBV27 with TRBJ2-2; possible D gene TRBD2, 5 bases. The CDR3 sequence is 16 residues long. Germline CDR1 MNHEY, CDR2 SMNVEV (reference sequence). V was pared by 6 bases and J by 5 bases, with 19 bases between. CDR3 amino acids: CASSPRTLPGTGELFF. CDR3 bases: TGTGCCAGCAGCCCCCGGACTCTACCTGGGACCGGGGAGCTGTTTTTT.

About this clone: The sample has other DNA sequences that encode this CDR3 too. J is TRBJ1-1 and V is TRBV5-1, with TRBD1 matching 7 bases. CDR3 length: 14 amino acids. Germline CDR1 is SGHRS and CDR2 is YFSETQ. V gave up 4 bases and J gave up 0 bases; unmatched junction bases: 3. The CDR3 DNA follows: TGCGCCAGCAGCCCGGGACAGATGAACACTGAAGCTTTCTTT. Protein sequence: CASSPGQMNTEAFF. The whole variable domain, remainder taken from reference TRBV5-1 and TRBJ1-1, is KAGVTQTPRYLIKTRGQQVTLSCSPISGHRSVSWYQQTPGQGLQFLFEYFSETQRNKGNFPGRFSGRQFSNSRSEMNVSTLELGDSALYLCASSPGQMNTEAFFGQGTRLTVV.

The chain carries TRBV28 and TRBJ2-1, with 9 bases fitting TRBD2. J was trimmed by 5 bases and V by 6 bases; bases with no gene match: 8. The CDR3 contains 15 residues. Germline loops: CDR1 MDHEN, CDR2 SYDVKM. The chain's CDR3 is CASRAGGSTDNEQFF. As DNA, the CDR3 is TGTGCCAGCAGGGCGGGGGGGTCCACTGACAATGAGCAGTTCTTC.